This TCR beta chain was documented in a study of blood T cell repertoires in COVID-19. Study context: Acute and convalescent COVID-19 specimens originated in the United States, Italy and Spain.

Trimming cost V 8 bases and J 2 bases, with 16 bases left between them. This CDR3 region has 14 residues. Germline-derived CDR1 and CDR2 are MNHEY and SMNVEV (reference sequence). Libraries were prepared by immunoSEQ multiplex PCR; TCRdb keeps only in-frame clonotypes and omits some of them. The data show roughly 190,000 clones, with roughly four fifths seen just once and over 2% held by the top ten. This clonotype originated in a human donor with acute or convalescent COVID-19. The donor label of this sample is uncertain. The sample consisted of peripheral blood. V and J are TRBV27 and TRBJ2-7, with a tentative D call TRBD1 (5 bases). The CDR3 loop is CASCLRAGTYEQYF. CDR3 nucleotide sequence: TGTGCCAGCTGCCTTCGGGCAGGGACCTACGAGCAGTACTTC.